This is a list of T cell receptor gamma chains from one sample in a study of gamma-delta chains in newborns, infants, children. TCRdb ran CATT on the reads. The sample consists of thousands of gamma-chain clones, roughly 45% of them appearing once. The sample taken for sequencing was blood. These receptors all come from a child who was a newborn, infant or young child, either healthy, febrile or measles-vaccinated (not recorded which). Each CDR3 is given with its conserved first and last residue. Fields, in order: V gene, J gene, clone size, CDR3 DNA, CDR3 protein. Only part of the rows carry a size: once, few, many, or a class if the clone is expanded.

TRGV8	TRGJ1/TRGJ2	large	TGTGCCACCTGGGATGCTTATAAGAAACTCTTT	CATWDAYKKLF
TRGV3	TRGJ1/TRGJ2	few	TGTGCCACCTTTGACAGAGAGACGAATTATTATAAGAAACTCTTT	CATFDRETNYYKKLF
TRGV8	TRGJ1/TRGJ2	few	TGTGCCACGGGTCTTTCCGGGTATAAGAAACTCTTT	CATGLSGYKKLF
TRGV4	TRGJ1/TRGJ2	NA	TGTGCCGCCTGGGATGAGAATTATTATAAGAAACTCTTT	CAAWDENYYKKLF
TRGV3	TRGJ1/TRGJ2	few	TGTGCCACCTGGGACCCTTATAAGAAACTCTTT	CATWDPYKKLF
TRGV2	TRGJ1/TRGJ2	NA	TGTGCCACCTGGGACGGGCCCTGGTATAAGAAACTCTTT	CATWDGPWYKKLF
TRGV8	TRGJ1/TRGJ2	NA	TGTGCCACCTGGGCCCTTAATTATTATAAGAAACTCTTT	CATWALNYYKKLF
TRGV4	TRGJ1/TRGJ2	few	TGTGCCACCTGGGGGAATTATAAGAAACTCTTT	CATWGNYKKLF
TRGV4	TRGJ1/TRGJ2	NA	TGTGCCACCTGGGAGGGCTATAAGAAACTCTTT	CATWEGYKKLF
TRGV4	TRGJ1/TRGJ2	few	TGTGCCACCTGGGATCCCCATGGTGTGGACAAGAAACTCTTT	CATWDPHGVDKKLF
TRGV8	TRGJ1/TRGJ2	few	TGTGCCACCTGGGATAGGGAGAAACTCTTT	CATWDREKLF
TRGV8	TRGJ1/TRGJ2	few	TGTGCCACCTGGGATATAAGTGCGAAACTCTTT	CATWDISAKLF
TRGV4	TRGJ1/TRGJ2	NA	TGTGCCACCTGGGACGACCTTTTTTTTTATAAGAAACTCTTT	CATWDDLFFYKKLF
TRGV3	TRGJP2	few	TGTGCCACCTGGGACAGGCATAGTAGTGATTGGATCAAGACGTTT	CATWDRHSSDWIKTF
TRGV9	TRGJP	large	TGTGCCTTGTGGGAGGTGCGAGAGTTGGGCAAAAAAATCAAGGTATTT	CALWEVRELGKKIKVF
TRGV2	TRGJ1/TRGJ2	NA	TGTGCCACCTGGCCCCATAAGAAACTCTTT	CATWPHKKLF
TRGV3	TRGJ1/TRGJ2	NA	TGTGCCACCTGGTACAGGCAGTCTTATAAGAAACTCTTT	CATWYRQSYKKLF
TRGV4	TRGJ1/TRGJ2	NA	TGTGCCACCTGGGATGGGCCTGGTTATAAGAAACTCTTT	CATWDGPGYKKLF
TRGV3	TRGJ1/TRGJ2	NA	TGTGCCACCTGGGACAGGCGATATTATAAGAAACTCTTT	CATWDRRYYKKLF
TRGV9	TRGJ1/TRGJ2	NA	TGTGCCTTGTGGGAGGTGCATAGGAAACTCTTT	CALWEVHRKLF
TRGV3	TRGJ1/TRGJ2	NA	TGTGCCACCTGGGACACGCGTTATTATAAGAAACTCTTT	CATWDTRYYKKLF
TRGV9	TRGJP1	few	TGTGCCTTGTGGGCTTGTGGTTGGTTCAAGATATTT	CALWACGWFKIF
TRGV8	TRGJP2	few	TGTGCCACCTGGGATTGTAGTGATTGGATCAAGACGTTT	CATWDCSDWIKTF
TRGV5	TRGJ1/TRGJ2	NA	TGTGCCACCTGGGACAGGCGTGGGGATAATAAGAAACTCTTT	CATWDRRGDNKKLF
TRGV4	TRGJ1/TRGJ2	NA	TGTGCCACCTGGGGGCGTTGGGAGAAACTCTTT	CATWGRWEKLF
TRGV2	TRGJ1/TRGJ2	NA	TGTGCCACCTGGGACGGACGGGAGAAACTCTTT	CATWDGREKLF
TRGV4	TRGJ1/TRGJ2	NA	TGTGCCACCTGGGAGGATTATTATAAGAAACTCTTT	CATWEDYYKKLF
TRGV4	TRGJ1/TRGJ2	large	TGTGCCACCTGGGACGGTTATAAGAAACTCTTT	CATWDGYKKLF
TRGV4	TRGJ1/TRGJ2	NA	TGTGCCACCTGGGAGGACCCTTGGGGATATAAGAAACTCTTT	CATWEDPWGYKKLF
TRGV8	TRGJP2	NA	TGTGCCACCTGGGGAGATTGGATCAAGACGTTT	CATWGDWIKTF
TRGV3	TRGJ1/TRGJ2	few	TGTGCCACCTGGGACAGGGCGAATTATTATAAGAAACTCTTT	CATWDRANYYKKLF
TRGV4	TRGJ1/TRGJ2	NA	TGTGCCACCTGGGATGGGAATAAGAAACTCTTT	CATWDGNKKLF
TRGV4	TRGJ1/TRGJ2	large	TGTGCCACCTGGGATGATTATAAGAAACTCTTT	CATWDDYKKLF
TRGV4	TRGJ1/TRGJ2	few	TGTGCCACCTGGGATGTGCCCTATAAGAAACTCTTT	CATWDVPYKKLF
TRGV3	TRGJ1/TRGJ2	NA	TGTGCCACCTGGGACGGGGTTATTATGAAATATAAGAAACTCTTT	CATWDGVIMKYKKLF